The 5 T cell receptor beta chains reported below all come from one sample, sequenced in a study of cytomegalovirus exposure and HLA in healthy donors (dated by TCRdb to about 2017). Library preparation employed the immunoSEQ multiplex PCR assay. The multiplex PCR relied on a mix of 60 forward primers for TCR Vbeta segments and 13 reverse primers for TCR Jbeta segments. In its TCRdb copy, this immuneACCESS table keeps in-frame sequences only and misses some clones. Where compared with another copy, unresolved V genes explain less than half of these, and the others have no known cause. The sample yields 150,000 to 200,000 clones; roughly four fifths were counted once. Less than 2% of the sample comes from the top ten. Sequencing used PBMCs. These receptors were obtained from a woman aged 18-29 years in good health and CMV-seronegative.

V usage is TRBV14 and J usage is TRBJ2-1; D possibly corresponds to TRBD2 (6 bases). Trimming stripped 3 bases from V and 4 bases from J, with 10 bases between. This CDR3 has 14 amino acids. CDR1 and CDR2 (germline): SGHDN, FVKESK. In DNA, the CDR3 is TGTGCCAGCAGCCACCTCCTAGCGTACAATGAGCAGTTCTTC. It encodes CASSHLLAYNEQFF.

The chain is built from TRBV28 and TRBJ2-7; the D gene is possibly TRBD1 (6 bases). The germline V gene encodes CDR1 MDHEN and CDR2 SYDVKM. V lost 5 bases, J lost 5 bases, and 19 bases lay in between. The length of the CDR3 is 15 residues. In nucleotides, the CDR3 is TGTGCCAGCAGTCCCAACAGGGAGCTCCACGACGAGCAGTACGTC. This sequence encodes CASSPNRELHDEQYV.

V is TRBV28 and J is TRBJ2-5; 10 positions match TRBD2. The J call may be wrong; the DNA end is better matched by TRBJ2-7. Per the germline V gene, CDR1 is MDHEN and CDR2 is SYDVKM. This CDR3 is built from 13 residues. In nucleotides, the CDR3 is TGTGCCAGCAGCCAGCGGGAGGGAAGCGAGCAGTACTTC. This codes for CASSQREGSEQYF.

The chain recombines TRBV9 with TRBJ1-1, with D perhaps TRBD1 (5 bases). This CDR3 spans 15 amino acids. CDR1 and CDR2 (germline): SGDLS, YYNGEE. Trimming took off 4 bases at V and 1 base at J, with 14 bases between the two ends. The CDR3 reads CASSPFQGSNTEAFF. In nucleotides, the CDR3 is TGTGCCAGCAGCCCCTTTCAGGGATCGAACACTGAAGCTTTCTTT.

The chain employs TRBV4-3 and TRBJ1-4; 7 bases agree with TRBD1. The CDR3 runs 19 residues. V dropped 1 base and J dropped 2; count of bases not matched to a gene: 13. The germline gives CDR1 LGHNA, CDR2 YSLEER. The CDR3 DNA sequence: TGCGCCAGCAGCCAAGCGGGGGGGGGACAGCGACGCACTAATGAAAAACTGTTTTTT. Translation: CASSQAGGGQRRTNEKLFF.